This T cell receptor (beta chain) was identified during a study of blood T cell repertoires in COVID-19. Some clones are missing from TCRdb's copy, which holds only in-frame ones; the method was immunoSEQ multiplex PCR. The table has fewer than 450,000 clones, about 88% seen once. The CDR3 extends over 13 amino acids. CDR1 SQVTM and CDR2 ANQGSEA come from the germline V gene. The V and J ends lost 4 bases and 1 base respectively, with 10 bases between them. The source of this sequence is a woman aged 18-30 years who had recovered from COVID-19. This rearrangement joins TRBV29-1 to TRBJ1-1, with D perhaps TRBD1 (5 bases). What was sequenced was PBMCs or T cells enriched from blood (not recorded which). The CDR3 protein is CSVASQGNTEAFF. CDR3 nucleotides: TGCAGCGTTGCGTCTCAGGGGAACACTGAAGCTTTCTTT.